The present T cell receptor beta chain was sequenced within a study of identifying expanded T cells in peripheral blood. Study-wide findings and caveats: Roughly 2-week clone count variance significantly increased as total template count grew. Technical replicates showed around 1.1 changed clones; two weeks about 16.4; four weeks 19.

Germline V gene lookup returns CDR1 MDHEN and CDR2 SYDVKM. The CDR3 is 15 residues long. The ends were cut back, 2 bases at V and 6 bases at J, with 15 bases in the middle. Worth noting for this clone: Its antigen is still unknown.

Assay: immunoSEQ multiplex PCR; the TCRdb copy retains only in-frame clones and omits some. The sample holds some 81,000 clones; around four fifths are singletons and the top ten take under 20%. Collection occurred without any documented infections or immune events in donors. The V call is TRBV28, the J call TRBJ2-3; D is perhaps TRBD2 (5 bases). Sequenced: blood. This TCR was sampled from a person aged 18 to 69 in good health. The CDR3 DNA follows: TGTGCCAGCAGTTTAATCGGAACGGGGTATGATACGCAGTATTTT. It codes for CASSLIGTGYDTQYF. The full variable domain, with the rest looked up from reference TRBV28 and TRBJ2-3, is DVKVTQSSRYLVKRTGEKVFLECVQDMDHENMFWYRQDPGLGLRLIYFSYDVKMKEKGDIPEGYSVSREKKERFSLILESASTNQTSMYLCASSLIGTGYDTQYFGPGTRLTVL.